One sample yielded the 25 T cell receptor beta chains listed below, sequenced in a study of blood T cells in healthy people across ages. Primers used in a second PCR of about 7 to 12 cycles were a sample-barcoded 5' primer and a J-beta primer mix. TCRdb analysed the 5' RACE reads with MiXCR anew, one entry per CDR3 protein. The table lists under 1 million distinct CDR3 sequences, more than 40% of them singletons, with around 21% in the top ten. The source material was blood. These receptors were collected from a man aged 55 to 70 in good health.

The V call is TRBV20-1, the J call TRBJ1-5; D possibly corresponds to TRBD1 (5 bases). CDR3 length: 12 amino acids. The V gene lost 4 bases and the J gene lost 2 bases, with 6 bases spanning the gap. Germline assignment: CDR1 DFQATT and CDR2 SNEGSKA (reference sequence). In DNA, the CDR3 is TGCAGTGCTAAGACAGGCAATCAGCCCCAGCATTTT. Residues: CSAKTGNQPQHF.

This chain joins TRBV12-3 or TRBV12-4 and TRBJ2-2, with 10 nucleotides matching TRBD2. Losses at the gene ends were 6 bases for V and 7 bases for J; bases not matched to a gene: 5. CDR3 length: 14 residues. Here the CDR3 DNA reads TGTGCCAGCAGGACCGGGACTAGCGTCGGGGAGCTGTTTTTT. Translation gives CASRTGTSVGELFF.

V usage is TRBV6-5 and J usage is TRBJ2-7; 9 nucleotides line up with TRBD1. Germline assignment: CDR1 MNHEY and CDR2 SVGAGI. This CDR3 region has 17 residues. The junction had 13 bases not matched to a gene; V was cut back by 0 bases and J by 7 bases. CDR3 in amino acids: CASSYSKGKTGGNEQYF. Here the CDR3 DNA reads TGTGCCAGCAGTTACTCGAAAGGGAAGACAGGGGGTAATGAGCAGTACTTC.

J is TRBJ2-3 and V is TRBV5-1; D tentatively reads TRBD1 or TRBD2 (5 bases each). The CDR3 is 13 amino acids. The ends were cut back, 7 bases at V and 2 bases at J, with 11 bases in the middle. The germline V gene encodes CDR1 SGHRS and CDR2 YFSETQ. DNA for the CDR3: TGCGCCAGCGCCGAGGGGAACACAGATACGCAGTATTTT. Translating gives CASAEGNTDTQYF.

The chain couples TRBV5-1 to TRBJ2-1; the match to TRBD2 covers 7 bases. The CDR3 has 17 amino acids. Germline V gene sequence: CDR1 SGHRS, CDR2 YFSETQ. V was clipped by 4 bases and J by 0 bases; unmatched bases: 10. This chain's CDR3 is CASSPTSSGPSYNEQFF. The CDR3 nucleotides read TGCGCCAGCAGCCCTACATCTAGCGGACCCTCCTACAATGAGCAGTTCTTC.

This chain joins TRBV6-6 and TRBJ1-1, with TRBD1 identical over 9 bases. The CDR3 contains 14 residues. CDR1 is MNHNY and CDR2 is SVGAGI in the germline V gene (reference sequence). With V trimmed by 7 bases and J by 4 bases, 7 bases remained unmatched. This chain's CDR3 is CASNSQGAGTEAFF. Here the CDR3 DNA reads TGTGCCAGCAATTCACAGGGGGCGGGCACTGAAGCTTTCTTT.

This clonotype was found many times. The chain recombines TRBV29-1 with TRBJ2-5; D may be TRBD2 (6 bases). Near its end, the DNA agrees better with TRBJ2-7, so the J call may be wrong. This CDR3 is 13 amino acids long. Germline CDR1 reads SQVTM; CDR2 reads ANQGSEA. The CDR3 loop reads CSVSRGYEGEQYF. The CDR3 region has the DNA TGCAGCGTGTCCCGGGGGTATGAAGGCGAGCAGTACTTC.

This clonotype was counted only a few times. The rearrangement uses TRBV20-1 and TRBJ2-3; possible D gene TRBD1, 6 bases. The V gene lost 3 bases and the J gene lost 1 base, with 14 bases spanning the gap. The CDR3 runs 15 residues. CDR1 DFQATT and CDR2 SNEGSKA come from the germline V gene (reference sequence). The CDR3 DNA follows: TGCAGTGCTAGGAACAGGGTGGACGGCACAGATACGCAGTATTTT. This encodes CSARNRVDGTDTQYF.

This clonotype came up a few times. The CDR3 region is CASSEQVNQPQHF. The CDR3 DNA reads as TGTGCCAGCAGTGAACAGGTCAATCAGCCCCAGCATTTT. The V call is TRBV6-1, the J call TRBJ1-5; no firm D call. Trimming removed 2 bases from V and 3 bases from J, with 5 bases in between. The CDR3 is 13 residues long. Germline V gives CDR1 MNHNS, CDR2 SASEGT.

This rearrangement joins TRBV12-3 or TRBV12-4 to TRBJ1-5; D is undetermined. This CDR3 has 16 amino acids. V was cut by 4 bases and J by 2 bases, with 15 bases left in between. The CDR3: CASSSQRAVGNQPQHF. The CDR3 DNA follows: TGTGCCAGCAGTTCCCAGAGGGCCGTAGGCAATCAGCCCCAGCATTTT.

The chain's CDR3 is CASSFSGIEAFF. For the CDR3, the DNA is TGTGCCAGCAGCTTCTCGGGAATTGAAGCTTTCTTT. This chain connects TRBV7-2 to TRBJ1-1, with D unclear. Trimming took off 3 bases at V and 7 bases at J, with 9 bases between the two ends. The CDR3 has 12 residues. Germline V gene sequence: CDR1 SGHTA, CDR2 FQGNSA. The entire variable domain, with the rest obtained from reference TRBV7-2 and TRBJ1-1, is as follows: GAGVSQSPSNKVTEKGKDVELRCDPISGHTALYWYRQSLGQGLEFLIYFQGNSAPDKSGLPSDRFSAERTGGSVSTLTIQRTQQEDSAVYLCASSFSGIEAFFGQGTRLTVV.

V usage is TRBV5-1 and J usage is TRBJ2-1; 8 bases line up with TRBD2. The J call is doubtful: the DNA matches TRBJ2-7 better. CDR1 and CDR2 from the germline V gene are SGHRS and YFSETQ. This CDR3 is built from 15 residues. CDR3 protein: CASGIGTSGGFEQYF. Here the CDR3 DNA reads TGCGCCAGCGGCATTGGGACTAGTGGGGGGTTCGAGCAGTACTTC.

This chain uses TRBV4-1 with TRBJ2-7, with D perhaps matching TRBD1 (5 bases). The CDR3 consists of 16 residues. Germline V gives CDR1 MGHRA, CDR2 YSYEKL. Trimming pared 0 bases from V and 3 bases from J, leaving 15 bases between. The DNA of the CDR3 is TGCGCCAGCAGCCAAGAGGTCAGGGAATCTTACTACGAGCAGTACTTC. Protein: CASSQEVRESYYEQYF.

This clonotype was seen a handful of times. The J gene is TRBJ1-2, the V gene TRBV20-1, with 7 positions matching TRBD1. V dropped 7 bases and J dropped 2; count of bases not matched to a gene: 7. CDR1 DFQATT and CDR2 SNEGSKA come from the germline V gene (reference sequence). The CDR3 totals 13 residues. The chain's CDR3 is CSVVNRGNYGYTF. CDR3 nucleotides: TGCAGTGTAGTGAACAGGGGAAACTATGGCTACACCTTC.

This CDR3 reads CASSQLGTFTDTQYF. The CDR3 DNA reads as TGCGCCAGCAGCCAACTCGGAACCTTCACAGATACGCAGTATTTT. The chain employs TRBV4-3 and TRBJ2-3; D gene unclear. V lost 2 bases, J lost 2 bases, and 11 bases lay in between. Germline V gives CDR1 LGHNA, CDR2 YSLEER. This CDR3 has 15 amino acids.

The chain couples TRBV5-1 to TRBJ2-2; D call uncertain. Looked up from germline, CDR1 is SGHRS and CDR2 is YFSETQ. This CDR3 has 15 residues. The V gene lost 0 bases and the J gene lost 0 bases, with 6 bases spanning the gap. The CDR3 sequence: CASSLGNANTGELFF. The CDR3 DNA sequence: TGCGCCAGCAGCTTGGGTAACGCGAACACCGGGGAGCTGTTTTTT.

This clonotype appeared many times. This chain links TRBV29-1 with TRBJ2-7; 10 nucleotides align to TRBD1. With 7 bases clipped from V and 5 bases from J, the junction kept 11 bases outside the gene matches. CDR3 length: 14 residues. Germline CDR1 SQVTM, CDR2 ANQGSEA. CDR3 residues: CSAIAWTGGNEQYF. The CDR3 nucleotides are TGCAGCGCCATCGCCTGGACAGGGGGAAACGAGCAGTACTTC.

J is TRBJ2-7 and V is TRBV3-1; D unresolved. CDR3 size: 14 residues. With 4 bases removed from V and 2 bases from J, the gap between germline ends came to 12 bases. Germline V lookup: CDR1 LGHDT, CDR2 YNNKEL (reference sequence). The CDR3 sequence: CASSPWERAYEQYF. CDR3 DNA: TGTGCCAGCAGCCCCTGGGAAAGGGCCTACGAGCAGTACTTC.

This clonotype was seen repeatedly, ten times or more. V and J are TRBV12-3 or TRBV12-4 and TRBJ2-7, with TRBD1 as a possible D gene (5 bases). V was clipped by 2 bases and J by 5 bases, with 7 bases between them. This CDR3 is 12 amino acids long. The CDR3 spells CASSLFRDEQYF. CDR3 sequence (DNA): TGTGCCAGCAGTTTATTCAGGGACGAGCAGTACTTC.

V is TRBV2 and J is TRBJ2-1; perhaps TRBD2 as D (5 bases). Per germline, CDR1 SNHLY and CDR2 FYNNEI. V lost 3 bases and J lost 7, with 13 bases in between. The CDR3 covers 14 residues. The CDR3 DNA sequence: TGTGCCAGCAGTGATACTAGAATGGGAAATGAGCAGTTCTTC. It yields the protein CASSDTRMGNEQFF.

The chain joins TRBV6-2 or TRBV6-3 to TRBJ1-2; no definite D call. This CDR3 is built from 16 residues. Germline V gene lookup returns CDR1 MNHEY and CDR2 SVGEGT. Trimming left V 2 bases short and J 1 base short, with 14 bases between. CDR3 in amino acids: CASSYKEIQVNYGYTF. For the CDR3, the DNA is TGTGCCAGCAGTTACAAAGAGATACAAGTTAACTATGGCTACACCTTC.

This rearrangement joins TRBV7-8 to TRBJ2-5; a weak D match, TRBD2 (6 bases). CDR1 SGHVS and CDR2 FQNEAQ come from the germline V gene. The ends were cut back, 7 bases at V and 5 bases at J, with 20 bases in the middle. This CDR3 region has 15 residues. CDR3 loop: CASTTSRREMETQYF. As DNA, the CDR3 is TGTGCCAGCACCACTTCCCGGAGGGAGATGGAGACCCAGTACTTC.

This chain connects TRBV4-1 to TRBJ1-1; D ambiguous. The CDR3 is made up of 18 amino acids. Germline-derived CDR1 and CDR2 are MGHRA and YSYEKL. With 1 base removed from V and 1 base from J, the gap between germline ends came to 19 bases. The CDR3 DNA sequence: TGCGCCAGCAGCCAAGGTTTTAACGTTGGCGGGAAGAACACTGAAGCTTTCTTT. This translates into CASSQGFNVGGKNTEAFF.

This clonotype was picked up a small number of times. The chain joins TRBV5-1 to TRBJ2-7; D unclear. The CDR3 runs 13 residues. Trimming stripped 4 bases from V and 2 bases from J, with 10 bases between. Looked up from germline, CDR1 is SGHRS and CDR2 is YFSETQ. This CDR3 reads CASSPPLAYEQYF. The CDR3 nucleotides are TGCGCCAGCAGCCCACCCTTGGCCTACGAGCAGTACTTC.

CDR3 coding DNA: TGTGCCAGCAGCCCGAGCGATTATTCACCCCTCCACTTT. This encodes CASSPSDYSPLHF. The genes are TRBV11-1 and TRBJ1-6; D call uncertain. The CDR3 loop spans 13 amino acids. Deletions cut 5 bases from V and 8 bases from J, with 10 bases between. Germline assignment: CDR1 SGHAT and CDR2 FQDESV (reference sequence).